This T cell receptor (beta chain) was documented in a study of blood T cell repertoires in COVID-19. Looking at the study overall: The cDNA or gDNA used as material had been derived from T cells, B-cell-depleted T cells, or PBMCs.

The V gene end was trimmed by 4 bases and the J gene end by 4 bases; junction bases not matched to a gene: 9. This CDR3 has 16 residues. Germline V gene sequence: CDR1 MNHNS, CDR2 SASEGT. Method: immunoSEQ multiplex PCR; TCRdb's copy keeps in-frame clones and lacks some. Here the sample spans 310,000 or so clones, more than 80% being singletons. Sequencing input: PBMCs or T cells enriched from blood (not recorded which). The chain has TRBV6-1 and TRBJ1-5; 8 positions agree with TRBD1. This receptor was obtained from a woman in her thirties who had recovered from COVID-19. The CDR3 bases are TGTGCCAGCAGTGTGGGACAGGCCCTAGGTAATCAGCCCCAGCATTTT. This encodes CASSVGQALGNQPQHF.